These 6 T cell receptor beta chains originate from one sample sequenced in a study of blood T cell repertoires in COVID-19. Assay: immunoSEQ multiplex PCR; the TCRdb copy retains only in-frame clones and omits some. In the table there are a few hundred thousand clones, approximately 80% of which are singletons. Specimen: peripheral blood. The receptor set was obtained from a human donor in a cohort sampled during active COVID-19.

The chain joins TRBV6-1 to TRBJ2-1; TRBD1 agrees at 12 bases. The CDR3 covers 16 residues. J was trimmed by 9 bases and V by 1 base; bases with no gene match: 7. In germline, CDR1 is MNHNS, CDR2 SASEGT. The chain's CDR3 is CASSEGLGQGASEQFF. Written as DNA, the CDR3 is TGTGCCAGCAGTGAAGGGCTGGGACAGGGGGCTAGTGAGCAGTTCTTC.

J is TRBJ2-5 and V is TRBV25-1, with D possibly being TRBD1 (5 bases). V lost 1 base, J lost 2 bases, and 8 bases lay in between. This CDR3 comprises 14 residues. Germline V gene data show CDR1 as MGHDK and CDR2 as SYGVNS. The CDR3 sequence is CASSELDRQETQYF. CDR3 sequence (DNA): TGTGCCAGCAGTGAATTAGACAGACAAGAGACCCAGTACTTC.

The V and J genes are TRBV5-1 and TRBJ2-6; tentatively, D is TRBD2 (5 bases). Germline assignment: CDR1 SGHRS and CDR2 YFSETQ. CDR3 length: 16 residues. V was pared by 0 bases and J by 0 bases, with 7 bases between. CDR3 protein: CASSLGGLSGANVLTF. The CDR3 coding sequence is TGCGCCAGCAGCTTGGGTGGACTCTCTGGGGCCAACGTCCTGACTTTC.

This rearrangement joins TRBV2 to TRBJ2-2, with unresolved D. The CDR3 runs to 15 residues. Germline CDR1 and CDR2: SNHLY and FYNNEI. V dropped 1 base and J dropped 0 bases, with 6 bases sitting between them. This CDR3 is CASSEVQTNTGELFF. The DNA for the CDR3 is TGTGCCAGCAGTGAAGTCCAGACGAACACCGGGGAGCTGTTTTTT.

The sample holds one count of this clone. One end of the junction is discordant with germline, which a read error may explain. The chain has TRBV15 and TRBJ1-1; TRBD1 is a possible D gene (5 bases). The V gene's germline CDR1 is LNHNV and CDR2 YYDKDF (reference sequence). This CDR3 has 13 amino acids. The CDR3 is CATSRGGSVGPNF. The CDR3 DNA reads TGTGCCACCAGCAGGGGGGGTAGTGTGGGTCCCAACTTT.

The chain recombines TRBV5-5 with TRBJ1-6; D might be TRBD1 (5 bases). The germline CDR1 and CDR2 sequences are SGHKS and YYEKEE (reference sequence). The CDR3 has 15 residues. Trimming pared 2 bases from V and 8 bases from J, leaving 14 bases between. CDR3 residues: CASSFRGTGDSPLHF. The CDR3 nucleotides read TGTGCCAGCAGCTTCCGGGGGACCGGGGATTCACCCCTCCACTTT.